The 2 T cell receptor beta chains given below trace back to one sample, sequenced in a study of control samples from healthy donors and cancer patients. Produced via immunoSEQ multiplex PCR; TCRdb's table is partial and in-frame only. This repertoire shows approximately 65,000 clones, roughly 91% found once; its top ten account for roughly a fifth. Sample: PBMCs. The receptors originated from a man between 60 and 75 years old with lung cancer.

The genes are TRBV19 and TRBJ1-2; D remains ambiguous. V lost 3 bases, J lost 10 bases, and 9 bases lay in between. The CDR3 has 11 amino acids. CDR1 LNHDA and CDR2 SQIVND come from the germline V gene (reference sequence). CDR3 DNA: TGTGCCAGTAGTATTGGAGGAGACTACACCTTC. Translated: CASSIGGDYTF.

The chain links TRBV9 to TRBJ1-5, with D possibly being TRBD1 (6 bases). The V gene lost 0 bases and the J gene lost 2 bases, with 12 bases spanning the gap. Germline assignment: CDR1 SGDLS and CDR2 YYNGEE. The CDR3 is 16 amino acids. CDR3 loop: CASSVGRGGGNQPQHF. The CDR3 nucleotides are TGTGCCAGCAGCGTAGGTCGAGGGGGTGGCAATCAGCCCCAGCATTTT.